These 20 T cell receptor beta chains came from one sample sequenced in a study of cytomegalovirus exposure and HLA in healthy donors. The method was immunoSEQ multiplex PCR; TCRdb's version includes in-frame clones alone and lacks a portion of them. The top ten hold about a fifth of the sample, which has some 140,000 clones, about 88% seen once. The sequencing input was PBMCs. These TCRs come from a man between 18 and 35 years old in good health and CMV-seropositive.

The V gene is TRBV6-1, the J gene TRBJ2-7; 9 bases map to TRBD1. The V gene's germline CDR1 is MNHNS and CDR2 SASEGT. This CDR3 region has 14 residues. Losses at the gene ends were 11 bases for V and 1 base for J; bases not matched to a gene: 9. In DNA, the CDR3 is TGTGCCGGAAAGGACAGGGGAGATTCCTACGAGCAGTACTTC. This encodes CAGKDRGDSYEQYF.

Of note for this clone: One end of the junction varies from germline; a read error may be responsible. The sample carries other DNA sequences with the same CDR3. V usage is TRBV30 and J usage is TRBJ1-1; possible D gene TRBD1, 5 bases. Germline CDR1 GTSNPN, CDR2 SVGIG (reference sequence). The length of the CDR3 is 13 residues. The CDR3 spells CAWSGREGTEAFF. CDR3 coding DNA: TGTGCCTGGAGTGGCAGGGAGGGCACTGAAGCCTTCTTT.

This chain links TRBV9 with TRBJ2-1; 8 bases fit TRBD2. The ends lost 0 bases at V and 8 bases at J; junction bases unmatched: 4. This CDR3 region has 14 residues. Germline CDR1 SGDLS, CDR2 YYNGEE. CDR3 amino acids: CASSVAGGLDEQFF. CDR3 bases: TGTGCCAGCAGCGTAGCGGGGGGGCTCGATGAGCAGTTCTTC.

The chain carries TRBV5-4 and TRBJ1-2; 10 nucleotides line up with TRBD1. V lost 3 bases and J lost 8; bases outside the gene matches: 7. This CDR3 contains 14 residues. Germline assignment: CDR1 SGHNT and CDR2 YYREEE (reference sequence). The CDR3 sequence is CASSSRQGAEGYTF. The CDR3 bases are TGTGCCAGCAGCTCCAGACAGGGGGCGGAGGGCTACACCTTC. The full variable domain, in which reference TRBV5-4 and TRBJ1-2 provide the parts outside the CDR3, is ETGVTQSPTHLIKTRGQQVTLRCSSQSGHNTVSWYQQALGQGPQFIFQYYREEENGRGNFPPRFSGLQFPNYSSELNVNALELDDSALYLCASSSRQGAEGYTFGSGTRLTVV.

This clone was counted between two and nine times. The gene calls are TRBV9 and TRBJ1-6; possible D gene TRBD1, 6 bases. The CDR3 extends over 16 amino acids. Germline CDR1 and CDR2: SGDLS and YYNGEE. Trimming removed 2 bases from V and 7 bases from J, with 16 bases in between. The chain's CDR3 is CASSVGNRVGNSPLHF. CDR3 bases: TGTGCCAGCAGCGTGGGGAACAGGGTAGGGAATTCACCCCTCCACTTT.

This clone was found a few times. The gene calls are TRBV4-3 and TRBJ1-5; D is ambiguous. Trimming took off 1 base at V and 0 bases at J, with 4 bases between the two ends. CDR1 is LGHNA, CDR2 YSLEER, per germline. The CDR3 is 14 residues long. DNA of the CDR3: TGCGCCAGCAGCCAAGTATATAGCAATCAGCCCCAGCATTTT. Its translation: CASSQVYSNQPQHF.

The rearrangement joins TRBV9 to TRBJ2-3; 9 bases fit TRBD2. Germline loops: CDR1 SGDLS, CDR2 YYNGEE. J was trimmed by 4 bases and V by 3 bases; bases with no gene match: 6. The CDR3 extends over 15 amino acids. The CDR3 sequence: CASSEGAGGPDTQYF. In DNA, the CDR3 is TGTGCCAGCAGCGAGGGGGCGGGGGGGCCAGATACGCAGTATTTT.

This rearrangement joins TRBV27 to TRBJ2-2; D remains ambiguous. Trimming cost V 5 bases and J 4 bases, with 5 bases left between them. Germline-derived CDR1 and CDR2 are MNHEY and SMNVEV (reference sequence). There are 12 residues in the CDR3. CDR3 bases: TGTGCCAGCAGTGTCCTCACCGGGGAGCTGTTTTTT. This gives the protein CASSVLTGELFF.

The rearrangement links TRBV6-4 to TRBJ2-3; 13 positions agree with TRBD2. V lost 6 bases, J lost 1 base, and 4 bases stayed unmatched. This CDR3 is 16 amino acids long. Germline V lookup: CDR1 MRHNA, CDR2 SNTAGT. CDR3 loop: CASSRTSGGGTDTQYF. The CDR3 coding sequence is TGTGCCAGCAGCCGGACTAGCGGGGGCGGCACAGATACGCAGTATTTT.

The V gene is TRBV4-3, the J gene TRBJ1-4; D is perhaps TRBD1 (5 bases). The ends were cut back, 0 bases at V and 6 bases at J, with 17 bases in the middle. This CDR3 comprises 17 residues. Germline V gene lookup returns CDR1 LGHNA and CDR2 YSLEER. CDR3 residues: CASSQEGLIIGDEKLFF. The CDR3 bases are TGCGCCAGCAGCCAAGAGGGACTCATCATCGGGGATGAAAAACTGTTTTTT.

The CDR3 is CASSPPGNEKLFF. CDR3 coding DNA: TGTGCCAGCAGTCCCCCCGGTAATGAAAAACTGTTTTTT. The chain uses TRBV6-5 and TRBJ1-4, with D unresolved. Trimming removed 5 bases from V and 4 bases from J, with 8 bases in between. The CDR3 has 13 residues. The germline V gene has CDR1 MNHEY and CDR2 SVGAGI.

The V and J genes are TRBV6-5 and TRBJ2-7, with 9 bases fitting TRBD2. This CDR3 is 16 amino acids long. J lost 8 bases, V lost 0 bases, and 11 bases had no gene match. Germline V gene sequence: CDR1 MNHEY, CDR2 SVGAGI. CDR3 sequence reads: CASSYSSASGDEKQYF. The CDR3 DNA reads TGTGCCAGCAGTTACTCGAGTGCTAGCGGGGACGAGAAGCAGTACTTC.

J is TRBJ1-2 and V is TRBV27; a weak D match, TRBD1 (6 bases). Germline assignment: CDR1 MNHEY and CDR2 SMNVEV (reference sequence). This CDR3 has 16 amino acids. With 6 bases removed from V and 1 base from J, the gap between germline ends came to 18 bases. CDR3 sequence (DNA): TGTGCCAGCAGGCGAAGAGGGCCAGGGGATAACTATGGCTACACCTTC. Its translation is CASRRRGPGDNYGYTF.

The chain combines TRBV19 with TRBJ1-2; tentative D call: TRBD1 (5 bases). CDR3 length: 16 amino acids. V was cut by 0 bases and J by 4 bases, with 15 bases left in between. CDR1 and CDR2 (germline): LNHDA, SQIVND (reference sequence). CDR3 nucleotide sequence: TGTGCCAGTAGTATAGATTTGGAGACAGCACTCTATGGCTACACCTTC. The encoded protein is CASSIDLETALYGYTF.

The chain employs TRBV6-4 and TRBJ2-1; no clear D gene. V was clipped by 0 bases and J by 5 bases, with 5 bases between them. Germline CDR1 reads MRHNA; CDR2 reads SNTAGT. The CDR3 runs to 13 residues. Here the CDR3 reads CASSDSSHNEQFF. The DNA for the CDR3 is TGTGCCAGCAGTGACTCGAGTCACAATGAGCAGTTCTTC.

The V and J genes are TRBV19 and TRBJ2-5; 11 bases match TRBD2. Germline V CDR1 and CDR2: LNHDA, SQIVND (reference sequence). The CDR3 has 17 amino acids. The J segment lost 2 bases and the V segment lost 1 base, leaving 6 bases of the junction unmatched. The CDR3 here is CASSIGVAGGPQETQYF. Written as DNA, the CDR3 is TGTGCCAGTAGTATAGGGGTAGCGGGAGGGCCTCAAGAGACCCAGTACTTC.

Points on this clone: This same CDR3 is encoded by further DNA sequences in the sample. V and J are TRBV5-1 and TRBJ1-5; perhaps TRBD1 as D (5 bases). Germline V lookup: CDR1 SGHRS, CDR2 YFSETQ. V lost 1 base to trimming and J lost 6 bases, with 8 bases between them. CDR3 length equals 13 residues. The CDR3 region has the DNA TGCGCCAGCAGCTTGAGCGGGGGTCAGCCCCAGCATTTT. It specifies CASSLSGGQPQHF.

CDR3 DNA: TGTGCCACCAGCAGGGGACAGGCCGGCACTGAAGCTTTCTTT. It yields the protein CATSRGQAGTEAFF. The V and J genes are TRBV15 and TRBJ1-1; 8 nucleotides align to TRBD1. Per germline, CDR1 LNHNV and CDR2 YYDKDF (reference sequence). The CDR3 has 14 residues. Trimming took 3 bases from V and 4 from J; bases not matched to a gene: 4.

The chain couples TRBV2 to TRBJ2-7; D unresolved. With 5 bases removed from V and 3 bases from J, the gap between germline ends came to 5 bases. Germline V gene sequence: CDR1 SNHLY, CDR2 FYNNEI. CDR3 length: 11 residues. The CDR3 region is CASSTYYEQYF. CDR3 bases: TGTGCCAGCAGTACCTACTACGAGCAGTACTTC.

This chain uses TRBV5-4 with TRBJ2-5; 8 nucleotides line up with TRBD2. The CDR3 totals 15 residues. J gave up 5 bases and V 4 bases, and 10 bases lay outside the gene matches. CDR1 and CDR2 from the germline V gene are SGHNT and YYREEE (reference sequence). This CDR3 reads CASSQGLASPETQYF. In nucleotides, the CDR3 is TGTGCCAGCAGCCAAGGACTAGCAAGTCCCGAGACCCAGTACTTC.